This T cell receptor beta chain was found in a study of blood T cell repertoires in COVID-19. As for the study in general: Acute-phase and convalescent COVID-19 samples originated in the United States, Italy and Spain. Sources were T cells, B-cell-depleted T cells, or PBMCs; the material itself was cDNA or gDNA.

As processed by the authors: Using reference gene primer amplification, nucleated cell counts were estimated. Repertoires were generated with immunoSEQ multiplex PCR, while TCRdb's copy carries only in-frame clones and drops some. V, J and clone size reflect that table, while D and trimming were determined from the DNA. The data show fewer than 35,000 clones, around 84% seen once. Germline CDR1 and CDR2: KGHSH and LQKENI. Trimming pared 5 bases from V and 6 bases from J, leaving 17 bases between. This CDR3 spans 14 amino acids. This clonotype originated in a human donor in a cohort sampled during active COVID-19. V usage is TRBV18 and J usage is TRBJ2-7, with a possible D match to TRBD1 (5 bases). The sample taken for sequencing was peripheral blood. CDR3 DNA: TGTGCCAGCTCAATCCCCCAGGGAAGTGGCGAGCAGTACTTC. This gives the protein CASSIPQGSGEQYF.